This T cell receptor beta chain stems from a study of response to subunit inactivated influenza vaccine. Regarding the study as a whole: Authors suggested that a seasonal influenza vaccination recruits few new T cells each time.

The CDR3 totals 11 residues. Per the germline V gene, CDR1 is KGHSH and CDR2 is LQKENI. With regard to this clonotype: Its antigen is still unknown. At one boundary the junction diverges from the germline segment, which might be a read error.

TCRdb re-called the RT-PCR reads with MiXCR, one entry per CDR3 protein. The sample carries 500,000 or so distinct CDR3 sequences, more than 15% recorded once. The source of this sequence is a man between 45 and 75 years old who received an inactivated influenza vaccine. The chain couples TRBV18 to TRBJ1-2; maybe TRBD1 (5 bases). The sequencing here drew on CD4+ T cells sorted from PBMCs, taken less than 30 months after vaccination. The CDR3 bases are TGTGCCAGCTCACCGTCTACAGGCCTCCGCTTC. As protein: CASSPSTGLRF.